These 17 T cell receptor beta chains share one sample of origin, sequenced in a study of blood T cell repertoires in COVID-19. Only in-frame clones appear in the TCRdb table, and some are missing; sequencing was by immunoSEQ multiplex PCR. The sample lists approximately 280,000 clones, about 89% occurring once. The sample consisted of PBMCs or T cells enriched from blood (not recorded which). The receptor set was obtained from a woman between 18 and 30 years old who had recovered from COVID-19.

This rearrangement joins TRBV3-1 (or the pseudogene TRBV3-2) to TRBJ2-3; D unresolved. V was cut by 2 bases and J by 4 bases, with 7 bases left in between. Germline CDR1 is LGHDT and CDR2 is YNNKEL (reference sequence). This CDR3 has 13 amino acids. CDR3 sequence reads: CASSQQAADTQYF. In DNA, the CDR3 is TGTGCCAGCAGCCAACAGGCCGCAGATACGCAGTATTTT.

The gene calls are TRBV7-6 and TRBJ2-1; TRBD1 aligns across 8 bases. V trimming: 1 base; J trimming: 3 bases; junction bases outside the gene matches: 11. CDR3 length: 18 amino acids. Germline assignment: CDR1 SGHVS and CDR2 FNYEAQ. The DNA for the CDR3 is TGTGCCAGCAGCTTAGACACCGGGACAGGCCTTTACTACAATGAGCAGTTCTTC. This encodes CASSLDTGTGLYYNEQFF.

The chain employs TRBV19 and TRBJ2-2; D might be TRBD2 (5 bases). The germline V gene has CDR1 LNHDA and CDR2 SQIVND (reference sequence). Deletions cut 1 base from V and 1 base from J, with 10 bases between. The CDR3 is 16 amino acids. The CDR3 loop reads CASSIVERRNTGELFF. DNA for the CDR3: TGTGCCAGTAGTATAGTCGAGCGGAGGAACACCGGGGAGCTGTTTTTT.

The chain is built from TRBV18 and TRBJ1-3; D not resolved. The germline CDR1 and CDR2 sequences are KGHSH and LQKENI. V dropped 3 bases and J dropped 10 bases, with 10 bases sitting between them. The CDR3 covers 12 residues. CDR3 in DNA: TGTGCCAGCTCACCTGTTACGGGGACCATATATTTT. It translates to CASSPVTGTIYF.

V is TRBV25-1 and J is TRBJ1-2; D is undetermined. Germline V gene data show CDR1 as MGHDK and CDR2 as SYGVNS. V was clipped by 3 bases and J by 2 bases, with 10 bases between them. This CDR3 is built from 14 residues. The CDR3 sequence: CASSDLIRNYGYTF. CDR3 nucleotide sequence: TGTGCCAGCAGTGATCTCATCCGGAACTATGGCTACACCTTC.

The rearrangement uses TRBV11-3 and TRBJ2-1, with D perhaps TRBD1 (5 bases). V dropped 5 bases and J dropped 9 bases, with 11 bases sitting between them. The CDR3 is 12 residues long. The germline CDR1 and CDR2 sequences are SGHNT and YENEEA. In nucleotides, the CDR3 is TGTGCCAGCAGCCCCGGCCAGGGTGAGCAGTTCTTC. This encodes CASSPGQGEQFF.

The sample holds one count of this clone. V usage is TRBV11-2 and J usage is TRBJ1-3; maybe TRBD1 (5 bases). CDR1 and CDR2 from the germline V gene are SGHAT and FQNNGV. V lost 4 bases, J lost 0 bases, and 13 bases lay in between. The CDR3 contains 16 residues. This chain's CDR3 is CASSSGRVISGNTIYF. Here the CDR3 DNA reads TGTGCCAGCAGCTCAGGGAGGGTCATCTCTGGAAACACCATATATTTT.

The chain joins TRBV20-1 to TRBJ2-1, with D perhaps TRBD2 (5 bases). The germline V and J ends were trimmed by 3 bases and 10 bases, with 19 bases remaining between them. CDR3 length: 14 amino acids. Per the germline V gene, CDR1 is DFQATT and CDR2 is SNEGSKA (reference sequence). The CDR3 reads CSASMASIRAEQFF. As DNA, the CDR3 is TGCAGTGCTAGTATGGCTAGCATCCGCGCCGAGCAGTTCTTC.

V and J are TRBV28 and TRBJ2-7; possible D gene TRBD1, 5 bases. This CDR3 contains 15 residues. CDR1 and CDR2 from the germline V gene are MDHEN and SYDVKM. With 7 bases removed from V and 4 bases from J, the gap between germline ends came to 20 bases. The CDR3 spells CASILRPGILYEQYF. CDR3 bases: TGTGCCAGCATCCTCCGCCCAGGGATTTTGTACGAGCAGTACTTC.

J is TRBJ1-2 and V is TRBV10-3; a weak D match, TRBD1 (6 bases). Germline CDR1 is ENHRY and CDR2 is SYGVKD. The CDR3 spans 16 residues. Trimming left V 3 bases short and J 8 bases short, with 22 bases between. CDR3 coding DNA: TGTGCCATCAGTGATACCGGACAGCGCCGTCCTAGGGGCTACACCTTC. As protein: CAISDTGQRRPRGYTF.

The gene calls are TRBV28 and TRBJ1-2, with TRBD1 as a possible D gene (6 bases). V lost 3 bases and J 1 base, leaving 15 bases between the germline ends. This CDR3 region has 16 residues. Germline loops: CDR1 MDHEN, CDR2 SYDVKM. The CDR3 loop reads CASSFEGGSLNYGYTF. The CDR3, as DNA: TGTGCCAGCAGTTTTGAAGGGGGTTCCCTTAACTATGGCTACACCTTC.

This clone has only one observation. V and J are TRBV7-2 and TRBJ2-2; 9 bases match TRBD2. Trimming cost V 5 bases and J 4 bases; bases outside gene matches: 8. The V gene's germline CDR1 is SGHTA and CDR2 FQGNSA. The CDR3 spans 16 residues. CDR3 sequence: CASSPQGLATTGELFF. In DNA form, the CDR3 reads TGTGCCAGCAGCCCCCAGGGACTAGCCACCACCGGGGAGCTGTTTTTT.

The CDR3 protein is CASSDLNSRDEQFF. CDR3 DNA: TGCGCCAGCAGTGATCTCAATTCTCGGGATGAGCAGTTCTTC. The V and J genes are TRBV10-2 and TRBJ2-1; no definite D call. The length of the CDR3 is 14 residues. V lost 3 bases, J lost 8 bases, and 14 bases lay in between. Per germline, CDR1 WSHSY and CDR2 SAAADI.

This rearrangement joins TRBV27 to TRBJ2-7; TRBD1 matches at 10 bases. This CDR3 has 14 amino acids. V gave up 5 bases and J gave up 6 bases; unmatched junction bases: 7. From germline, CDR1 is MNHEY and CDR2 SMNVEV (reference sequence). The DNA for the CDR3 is TGTGCCAGCAGTCCGGGACAGGGGAGAATCGAGCAGTACTTC. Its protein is CASSPGQGRIEQYF.

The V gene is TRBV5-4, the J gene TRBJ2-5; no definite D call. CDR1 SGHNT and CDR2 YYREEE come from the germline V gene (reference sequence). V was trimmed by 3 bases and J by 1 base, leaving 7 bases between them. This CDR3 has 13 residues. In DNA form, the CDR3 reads TGTGCCAGCAGCTACCGGGTCCAAGAGACCCAGTACTTC. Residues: CASSYRVQETQYF.

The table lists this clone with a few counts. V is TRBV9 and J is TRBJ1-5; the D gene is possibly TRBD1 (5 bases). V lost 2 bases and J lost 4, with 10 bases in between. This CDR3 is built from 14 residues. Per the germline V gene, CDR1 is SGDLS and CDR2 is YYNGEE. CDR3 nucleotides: TGTGCCAGCAGCGTGGGGGGATATAATCAGCCCCAGCATTTT. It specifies CASSVGGYNQPQHF.

CDR3 sequence (DNA): TGTGCCAGTAGTACCGCGGTGGGTCCTAGCTCCTACGAGCAGTACTTC. This gives the protein CASSTAVGPSSYEQYF. V and J are TRBV19 and TRBJ2-7, with D hard to call. Trimming took 4 bases from V and 0 from J, leaving 16 bases between them. The germline CDR1 and CDR2 sequences are LNHDA and SQIVND (reference sequence). The CDR3 spans 16 residues. Together with reference TRBV19 and TRBJ2-7, the CDR3 gives the full variable domain: DGGITQSPKYLFRKEGQNVTLSCEQNLNHDAMYWYRQDPGQGLRLIYYSQIVNDFQKGDIAEGYSVSREKKESFPLTVTSAQKNPTAFYLCASSTAVGPSSYEQYFGPGTRLTVT.